This entry lists 32 T cell receptor beta chains sequenced from one sample in a study of blood T cells in healthy people across ages. A second PCR, run for roughly 7 to 12 cycles, used a sample-barcoded 5' primer plus a J-beta primer mix. TCRdb processed the 5' RACE reads anew with MiXCR; each CDR3 protein has one entry. The data contain about 1.6 million distinct CDR3 sequences, about 32% of them singletons. The specimen sequenced was blood. These receptors all come from a woman aged 25 to 39 in good health.

This clonotype was counted between two and nine times. Given a much more abundant clone one base away, this may be a read error. The rearrangement uses TRBV6-2 or TRBV6-3 and TRBJ2-7; TRBD2 agrees at 7 bases. V was clipped by 6 bases and J by 6 bases; unmatched bases: 11. Germline values: CDR1 MNHEY, CDR2 SVGEGT. This CDR3 region has 14 residues. The CDR3 sequence: CASSPGLPRGEQYF. The CDR3 nucleotides are TGTGCCAGCAGCCCGGGACTACCCAGAGGCGAGCAGTACTTC.

The chain has TRBV30 and TRBJ2-7, with 8 nucleotides matching TRBD1. This CDR3 contains 15 residues. CDR1 is GTSNPN and CDR2 is SVGIG in the germline V gene (reference sequence). Germline trimming cut 0 bases from V and 3 bases from J; bases unmatched to any gene: 7. For the CDR3, the DNA is TGTGCCTGGAGTGTCGGGCAGGGGGCTCTCTACGAGCAGTACTTC. As protein: CAWSVGQGALYEQYF.

Concerning this clonotype: The junction departs from the called germline gene at one end, perhaps through a read error. V usage is TRBV20-1 and J usage is TRBJ1-4; 7 positions match TRBD1. CDR3 size: 14 residues. Per the germline V gene, CDR1 is DFQATT and CDR2 is SNEGSKA (reference sequence). The chain's CDR3 is CSAREGAANEKRFF. The CDR3 region has the DNA TGCAGTGCTAGGGAGGGGGCGGCTAATGAAAAACGGTTTTTT.

The chain is built from TRBV6-1 and TRBJ1-1; D perhaps matches TRBD1 (6 bases). Trimming cost V 5 bases and J 0 bases, with 19 bases left between them. The CDR3 runs 17 residues. Germline V gene lookup returns CDR1 MNHNS and CDR2 SASEGT. CDR3 bases: TGTGCCAGCAGTCGGGCCCAGGGGACCTACATGAACACTGAAGCTTTCTTT. Encoded protein: CASSRAQGTYMNTEAFF.

V usage is TRBV12-3 or TRBV12-4 and J usage is TRBJ2-1, with a tentative D call TRBD2 (5 bases). CDR3 size: 14 residues. V was clipped by 2 bases and J by 7 bases, with 12 bases between them. The CDR3 loop is CASSLRRVENEQFF. CDR3 DNA: TGTGCCAGCAGTTTAAGGCGGGTTGAAAATGAGCAGTTCTTC.

This clonotype was picked up one time. The chain combines TRBV19 with TRBJ1-1; no firm D call. The V end was cut by 4 bases, the J end by 5 bases, with 17 bases between. The V gene's germline CDR1 is LNHDA and CDR2 SQIVND (reference sequence). The CDR3 has 15 amino acids. The CDR3 region is CASSKDGFIGTEAFF. The CDR3 DNA sequence: TGTGCCAGTAGTAAGGACGGGTTTATCGGGACTGAAGCTTTCTTT.

Worth noting for this clonotype: Relative to the germline gene, one junction end is altered; a read error may explain this. The chain links TRBV4-1 to TRBJ2-1; D call uncertain. CDR3 length: 15 residues. Germline V gives CDR1 MGHRA, CDR2 YSYEKL. CDR3 DNA: TGCGTCAGCAGCCAAGATGAGCTCCCCTACAATGAGCAGTTCTTC. It is translated as CVSSQDELPYNEQFF.

This clonotype was picked up a small number of times. The rearrangement uses TRBV10-3 and TRBJ2-3; D gene unclear. Germline V gene data show CDR1 as ENHRY and CDR2 as SYGVKD. Trimming pared 2 bases from V and 5 bases from J, leaving 8 bases between. The CDR3 runs 13 residues. The CDR3 DNA follows: TGTGCCATCAGTGAGACTAATCGAGATACGCAGTATTTT. Residues: CAISETNRDTQYF.

This clonotype came up a few times. The J gene is TRBJ1-6, the V gene TRBV6-1, with TRBD1 matching 9 bases. The CDR3 length is 15 residues. V lost 2 bases to trimming and J lost 7 bases; unmatched junction nucleotides: 3. CDR1 and CDR2 (germline): MNHNS, SASEGT. CDR3 nucleotide sequence: TGTGCCAGCAGTGAATGGACAGGGGCAAATTCACCCCTCCACTTT. It codes for CASSEWTGANSPLHF.

This clonotype was seen at least ten times. The genes are TRBV20-1 and TRBJ2-7; 11 bases agree with TRBD2. J was trimmed by 4 bases and V by 4 bases; bases with no gene match: 9. Per the germline V gene, CDR1 is DFQATT and CDR2 is SNEGSKA (reference sequence). The CDR3 has 15 residues. This chain's CDR3 is CSAITGLAGDYEQYF. The CDR3 region has the DNA TGCAGTGCTATAACCGGACTAGCGGGTGATTACGAGCAGTACTTC.

This clonotype was counted a few times. V and J are TRBV20-1 and TRBJ1-2; perhaps TRBD1 as D (6 bases). Germline CDR1 and CDR2: DFQATT and SNEGSKA (reference sequence). The CDR3 spans 13 residues. The ends were cut back, 6 bases at V and 6 bases at J, with 17 bases in the middle. The CDR3 is CSAMDSPLDGYTF. The CDR3 coding sequence is TGCAGTGCGATGGACAGCCCTCTGGATGGCTACACCTTC.

This clonotype was recorded many times. The chain has TRBV29-1 and TRBJ1-2; D gene ambiguous. Germline V CDR1 and CDR2: SQVTM, ANQGSEA. V was pared by 4 bases and J by 1 base, with 7 bases between. The CDR3 covers 12 residues. CDR3 in DNA: TGCAGCGTTGGGGGTAATAACTATGGCTACACCTTC. This codes for CSVGGNNYGYTF. Variable domain in full (rest from reference TRBV29-1 and TRBJ1-2): SAVISQKPSRDICQRGTSLTIQCQVDSQVTMMFWYRQQPGQSLTLIATANQGSEATYESGFVIDKFPISRPNLTFSTLTVSNMSPEDSSIYLCSVGGNNYGYTFGSGTRLTVV.

This clonotype was seen a few times. The V and J genes are TRBV20-1 and TRBJ1-2, with a tentative D call TRBD1 (6 bases). Deletions cut 2 bases from V and 13 bases from J, with 26 bases between. The CDR3 spans 15 residues. Germline V gene data show CDR1 as DFQATT and CDR2 as SNEGSKA (reference sequence). The CDR3 DNA reads as TGCAGTGCTAGATTGGCCGAGACAGGCCATAGGGGGGCCACCTTC. This gives the protein CSARLAETGHRGATF.

In the case of this clonotype: Its ends do not fully match the called genes, so a read error is possible. This chain connects TRBV5-1 to TRBJ2-5; unclear D gene. Looked up from germline, CDR1 is SGHRS and CDR2 is YFSETQ. The CDR3 contains 14 residues. The CDR3 spells CAGSLRASTETQYF. The DNA of the CDR3 is TGCGCCGGCAGCTTAAGGGCAAGCACGGAGACCCAGTACTTC.

This clonotype was seen ten or more times. This sequence joins TRBV6-2 or TRBV6-3 and TRBJ2-5; 7 positions match TRBD2. Germline lookup yields CDR1 MNHEY and CDR2 SVGEGT. The CDR3 spans 13 residues. The junction had 1 base not matched to a gene; V was cut back by 3 bases and J by 3 bases. The CDR3 region is CASSYGLEETQYF. In DNA, the CDR3 is TGTGCCAGCAGTTATGGACTAGAAGAGACCCAGTACTTC.

This chain joins TRBV6-5 and TRBJ1-1; TRBD1 is a possible D gene (5 bases). The germline V gene encodes CDR1 MNHEY and CDR2 SVGAGI. Trimming removed 2 bases at V and 4 bases at J, with 14 bases between. The CDR3 extends over 15 amino acids. The CDR3 loop is CASSYTTAGTTEAFF. The CDR3 nucleotides are TGTGCCAGCAGTTACACGACAGCGGGGACCACTGAAGCTTTCTTT.

This clonotype was observed a few times. The V and J genes are TRBV20-1 and TRBJ1-1; D ambiguous. V was clipped by 3 bases and J by 5 bases, with 22 bases between them. This CDR3 region has 16 residues. Germline V CDR1 and CDR2: DFQATT, SNEGSKA (reference sequence). The CDR3 DNA reads TGCAGTGCTAGTTACTTGAGCCGGGGTTCCAAAACTGAAGCTTTCTTT. The encoded protein is CSASYLSRGSKTEAFF.

This clonotype has more than one count but fewer than ten. The V and J genes are TRBV12-3 or TRBV12-4 and TRBJ2-5; 7 bases fit TRBD2. This CDR3 is 12 amino acids long. V shed 7 bases, J shed 9 bases, and the junction held 8 bases outside the gene matches. CDR3 sequence (DNA): TGTGCCAGCACCCCCGACCGGGGGGCCCAGTACTTC. Encoded protein: CASTPDRGAQYF.

This clonotype was observed a handful of times. This chain connects TRBV20-1 to TRBJ1-6; D is unclear. The CDR3 runs 14 residues. Germline V gene data show CDR1 as DFQATT and CDR2 as SNEGSKA (reference sequence). Trimming took off 1 base at V and 14 bases at J, with 18 bases between the two ends. CDR3 nucleotides: TGCAGTGCTAGAGTCTCCCGGGCCCAAACAGCCCTCCACTTT. This gives the protein CSARVSRAQTALHF.

This clonotype was observed at least ten times. The CDR3 reads CASSKLKGDGYTF. The DNA of the CDR3 is TGTGCCAGCAGCAAATTAAAGGGGGATGGCTACACCTTC. The genes are TRBV3-1 and TRBJ1-2; tentatively, D is TRBD1 (6 bases). Germline V CDR1 and CDR2: LGHDT, YNNKEL (reference sequence). V shed 5 bases and J shed 6 bases, with 13 bases lying between them. The CDR3 spans 13 residues.

Worth noting for this clonotype: Sequence at one end of the junction differs from germline and may be a read error. V usage is TRBV14 and J usage is TRBJ2-1, with D maybe TRBD2 (6 bases). Germline lookup yields CDR1 SGHDN and CDR2 FVKESK. This CDR3 has 16 residues. CDR3 in amino acids: CASGQRPGLTYNEQFF. CDR3 DNA sequence: TGTGCCAGCGGCCAGAGACCGGGACTCACCTACAATGAGCAGTTCTTC.

This clonotype was found many times. This sequence joins TRBV7-2 and TRBJ2-1, with 8 bases that match TRBD2. This CDR3 has 16 residues. With 3 bases clipped from V and 0 bases from J, the junction kept 4 bases outside the gene matches. In germline, CDR1 is SGHTA, CDR2 FQGNSA. The CDR3, as DNA: TGTGCCAGCAGCTTTAGCGGGGATCCCTCCTACAATGAGCAGTTCTTC. As protein: CASSFSGDPSYNEQFF.

With regard to this clonotype: One base away lies a much larger clone, so this may be a sequencing read error. The chain employs TRBV29-1 and TRBJ2-1, with 9 bases fitting TRBD2. Trimming took 5 bases from V and 8 from J; bases not matched to a gene: 10. This CDR3 spans 14 amino acids. Germline V gene lookup returns CDR1 SQVTM and CDR2 ANQGSEA. CDR3 sequence: CSVKGAGGVDEQFF. The DNA of the CDR3 is TGCAGCGTTAAAGGAGCGGGAGGTGTCGATGAGCAGTTCTTC.

On this clonotype: One junction end does not reproduce the germline sequence, and a read error may be involved. V usage is TRBV28 and J usage is TRBJ1-5; D is possibly TRBD1 (5 bases). The CDR3 totals 14 residues. CDR1 is MDHEN and CDR2 is SYDVKM in the germline V gene. CDR3 protein: CASRRGRNNRPQHF. The CDR3 coding sequence is TGTGCCAGCCGGCGGGGCCGAAACAATCGGCCCCAGCATTTT. Filled out from reference TRBV28 and TRBJ1-5, the complete variable domain reads DVKVTQSSRYLVKRTGEKVFLECVQDMDHENMFWYRQDPGLGLRLIYFSYDVKMKEKGDIPEGYSVSREKKERFSLILESASTNQTSMYLCASRRGRNNRPQHFGDGTRLSIL.

This clonotype was detected a few times. This CDR3 is CASSSSDRGLNYGYTF. CDR3 in DNA: TGTGCCAGCAGTTCCTCCGACAGGGGGTTGAACTATGGCTACACCTTC. The chain couples TRBV27 to TRBJ1-2; 9 positions agree with TRBD1. The CDR3 consists of 16 residues. V was clipped by 4 bases and J by 2 bases; unmatched bases: 8. Germline V lookup: CDR1 MNHEY, CDR2 SMNVEV (reference sequence).

Note on this clonotype: A read error is possible here, since a much larger clone lies one base away. This chain joins TRBV12-3 or TRBV12-4 and TRBJ2-3; the match to TRBD1 covers 8 bases. The CDR3 spans 13 residues. J was trimmed by 4 bases and V by 6 bases; bases with no gene match: 3. The CDR3 sequence is CASRMDRADTQYF. The DNA for the CDR3 is TGTGCCAGCAGAATGGACAGGGCAGATACGCAGTATTTT.

About this clonotype: A read error is possible here, since a much larger clone lies one base away. The chain recombines TRBV6-6 with TRBJ2-4; possible D gene TRBD1, 5 bases. The CDR3 length is 16 residues. The germline CDR1 and CDR2 sequences are MNHNY and SVGAGI (reference sequence). V lost 7 bases, J lost 0 bases, and 16 bases lay in between. The CDR3 loop is CASKSRCRVAKNIQYF. The CDR3, as DNA: TGTGCCAGCAAATCCCGATGCAGGGTAGCCAAAAACATTCAGTACTTC.

This sequence joins TRBV4-1 and TRBJ2-2; a possible D gene is TRBD2 (7 bases). V lost 0 bases and J 1 base, leaving 12 bases between the germline ends. Germline-derived CDR1 and CDR2 are MGHRA and YSYEKL. The CDR3 is 17 residues long. The CDR3: CASSQEGRGLNTGELFF. Here the CDR3 DNA reads TGCGCCAGCAGCCAAGAGGGGCGGGGGCTGAACACCGGGGAGCTGTTTTTT.

This clonotype was detected only a few times. The J gene is TRBJ2-6, the V gene TRBV28, with D uncertain. Germline V gene data show CDR1 as MDHEN and CDR2 as SYDVKM. With 8 bases removed from V and 2 bases from J, the gap between germline ends came to 10 bases. This CDR3 contains 14 residues. CDR3 sequence reads: CASVTGPGANVLTF. CDR3 nucleotides: TGTGCCAGCGTGACCGGGCCTGGGGCCAACGTCCTGACTTTC.

This chain uses TRBV4-1 with TRBJ2-7; maybe TRBD2 (7 bases). Trimming removed 1 base at V and 3 bases at J, with 22 bases between. Germline V gene sequence: CDR1 MGHRA, CDR2 YSYEKL. The CDR3 consists of 18 residues. CDR3 loop: CASSQGKGSAGANYEQYF. DNA for the CDR3: TGCGCCAGCAGCCAAGGGAAGGGGTCCGCGGGGGCGAACTACGAGCAGTACTTC.

The chain joins TRBV29-1 to TRBJ1-2; no clear D. Germline V lookup: CDR1 SQVTM, CDR2 ANQGSEA. Trimming stripped 5 bases from V and 7 bases from J, with 20 bases between. The CDR3 consists of 14 residues. The CDR3 DNA is TGCAGCGTTACCTCGGGTACCTTGCACGGTGGCTACACCTTC. This gives the protein CSVTSGTLHGGYTF. Complete variable domain (other parts from reference TRBV29-1 and TRBJ1-2): SAVISQKPSRDICQRGTSLTIQCQVDSQVTMMFWYRQQPGQSLTLIATANQGSEATYESGFVIDKFPISRPNLTFSTLTVSNMSPEDSSIYLCSVTSGTLHGGYTFGSGTRLTVV.

This chain links TRBV6-5 with TRBJ2-4; TRBD1 agrees at 10 bases. The J call may be in error: the DNA end matches TRBJ2-7 better. Germline loops: CDR1 MNHEY, CDR2 SVGAGI. The CDR3 loop spans 14 amino acids. CDR3 loop: CASRTTGGKYEQYF. For the CDR3, the DNA is TGTGCCAGCAGAACGACAGGGGGCAAGTACGAGCAGTACTTC.